A selection of T cell receptor beta chains follows, all from one sample in a study of cytomegalovirus exposure and HLA in healthy donors. The data were produced by immunoSEQ multiplex PCR, yet TCRdb's version contains in-frame clones alone and is incomplete. Here the sample spans 100,000 to 120,000 clones, 70% to 85% being singletons. The sequencing sample was made of PBMCs. All receptors derive from a man aged 25-40 years in good health and CMV-seropositive. Both conserved end residues are part of each CDR3. Fields, in order: D gene, J gene, V gene, clone size, CDR3 protein, CDR3 DNA. A D gene is named only where the DNA matches it firmly. Clone size is stated in some rows and not others, as once, few, many or a class when expanded.

TRBD1	TRBJ2-2	TRBV6-5	.	CASSQQGDTGELFF	TGTGCCAGCAGTCAACAGGGGGACACCGGGGAGCTGTTTTTT
TRBD1	TRBJ2-6	TRBV6-4	.	CASSRVGQSLSGANVLTF	TGTGCCAGCAGTAGAGTGGGACAGTCTCTCTCTGGGGCCAACGTCCTGACTTTC
.	TRBJ1-1	TRBV4-1	.	CASSQRGANTEAFF	TGCGCCAGCAGCCAACGGGGGGCGAACACTGAAGCTTTCTTT
TRBD1	TRBJ2-7	TRBV10-3	.	CAIGTGGGDEQYF	TGTGCCATCGGAACAGGGGGCGGGGACGAGCAGTACTTC
.	TRBJ2-5	TRBV7-9	once	CASSLAGAQETQYF	TGTGCCAGCAGCTTAGCCGGAGCCCAAGAGACCCAGTACTTC
.	TRBJ2-2	TRBV5-6	.	CASSFGLLATGELFF	TGTGCCAGCAGCTTTGGCCTCCTTGCCACCGGGGAGCTGTTTTTT
.	TRBJ2-7	TRBV7-9	.	CASSATGRGSNEQYF	TGTGCCAGCAGCGCAACAGGGAGAGGTAGCAACGAGCAGTACTTC
.	TRBJ1-3	TRBV13	.	CASSLNQGYSGNTIYF	TGTGCCAGCAGCTTAAACCAGGGATACTCTGGAAACACCATATATTTT
.	TRBJ2-3	TRBV6-1	.	CASSEGLTDTQYF	TGTGCCAGCAGTGAAGGGCTCACAGATACGCAGTATTTT
TRBD1	TRBJ2-5	TRBV2	.	CASSPQGPETQYF	TGTGCCAGCAGTCCACAGGGGCCAGAGACCCAGTACTTC
.	TRBJ2-7	TRBV7-9	.	CASSSTDLGRNSYEQYF	TGTGCCAGCAGCTCTACCGATCTTGGGCGAAACTCCTACGAGCAGTACTTC
.	TRBJ2-2	TRBV29-1	.	CSVVGGDTGELFF	TGCAGCGTTGTAGGGGGGGACACCGGGGAGCTGTTTTTT
TRBD1	TRBJ2-3	TRBV28	.	CASSFSPGQGGDTQYF	TGTGCCAGCAGTTTTTCCCCGGGACAGGGTGGTGATACGCAGTATTTT
.	TRBJ2-3	TRBV18	.	CASSPPQGDTQYF	TGTGCCAGCTCACCACCCCAGGGGGATACGCAGTATTTT
TRBD1	TRBJ2-7	TRBV5-1	.	CASRPGQGTTYEQYF	TGCGCCAGCAGACCGGGACAGGGTACCACCTACGAGCAGTACTTC
.	TRBJ1-3	TRBV12-5	once	CASGREWGVGNTIYF	TGTGCTAGTGGCCGTGAGTGGGGAGTTGGAAACACCATATATTTT
TRBD2	TRBJ2-1	TRBV6-5	.	CASSYSTSKNEQFF	TGTGCCAGCAGTTACTCGACTAGCAAGAATGAGCAGTTCTTC
.	TRBJ2-1	TRBV6-6	.	CASSRATPDYNEQFF	TGTGCCAGCAGCAGGGCCACCCCGGACTACAATGAGCAGTTCTTC
TRBD1	TRBJ1-2	TRBV5-1	.	CASSSYRGPPYGYTF	TGCGCCAGCAGCTCCTACAGGGGCCCGCCTTATGGCTACACCTTC
.	TRBJ1-3	TRBV13	few	CASHKTGSGNTIYF	TGTGCCAGCCATAAGACAGGCTCTGGAAACACCATATATTTT
TRBD1	TRBJ2-5	TRBV5-1	few	CASSLGSDREETQYF	TGCGCCAGCAGCTTGGGATCGGACAGGGAAGAGACCCAGTACTTC
.	TRBJ1-1	TRBV14	.	CASSQGTGRTEAFF	TGTGCCAGCAGCCAAGGAACAGGGCGGACTGAAGCTTTCTTT
.	TRBJ2-5	TRBV7-9	.	CASSSWGGETQYF	TGTGCCAGCAGCTCATGGGGCGGCGAGACCCAGTACTTC
.	TRBJ2-7	TRBV11-2	.	CASSRTGPYEQYF	TGTGCCAGCAGCCGCACAGGGCCCTACGAGCAGTACTTC
TRBD2	TRBJ2-3	TRBV4-2	.	CASSQRTGGSDTQYF	TGTGCCAGCAGCCAAAGGACGGGAGGATCGGATACGCAGTATTTT
.	TRBJ1-2	TRBV9	.	CASSAQGRSYTF	TGTGCCAGCAGCGCACAGGGTAGAAGCTACACCTTC
TRBD1	TRBJ1-2	TRBV2	.	CASSGTGFYGYTF	TGTGCCAGCAGTGGGACAGGGTTCTATGGCTACACCTTC
.	TRBJ2-7	TRBV7-6	.	CASSSWTSSYEQYF	TGTGCCAGCAGCTCATGGACAAGCTCCTACGAGCAGTACTTC
.	TRBJ2-3	TRBV6-5	.	CASSYSGALGTQYF	TGTGCCAGCAGTTACTCGGGGGCCCTTGGTACGCAGTATTTT
TRBD1	TRBJ1-6	TRBV5-1	once	CASSATGADNSPLHF	TGCGCCAGCAGCGCGACAGGGGCGGACAATTCACCCCTCCACTTT
TRBD2	TRBJ2-5	TRBV25-1	.	CASSDLLAGDLETQYF	TGTGCCAGCAGTGACCTACTAGCGGGGGATCTAGAGACCCAGTACTTC
TRBD2	TRBJ2-7	TRBV5-1	.	CASSLGTSGLEQYF	TGCGCCAGCAGTCTAGGGACTAGCGGCCTCGAGCAGTACTTC
TRBD1	TRBJ1-2	TRBV19	.	CASSPSDRGHGYTF	TGTGCCAGTAGTCCTTCGGACAGGGGGCACGGCTACACCTTC
.	TRBJ2-3	TRBV10-1	.	CASSEKGTSTDTQYF	TGCGCCAGCAGTGAGAAGGGGACTAGCACAGATACGCAGTATTTT
.	TRBJ2-1	TRBV2	.	CASSEELVRSYNEQFF	TGTGCCAGCAGTGAGGAGTTAGTTCGCTCCTACAATGAGCAGTTCTTC
TRBD2	TRBJ2-3	TRBV5-6	.	CASSLVASGGVDTQYF	TGTGCCAGCAGCTTGGTAGCTAGCGGGGGTGTAGATACGCAGTATTTT
TRBD1	TRBJ1-5	TRBV5-8	.	CASSRGTGRNQPQHF	TGTGCCAGCAGCCGAGGGACAGGGCGAAATCAGCCCCAGCATTTT
TRBD2	TRBJ2-7	TRBV5-1	.	CASSALAGGPIEQYF	TGCGCCAGCAGCGCCTTAGCGGGGGGTCCCATCGAGCAGTACTTC
.	TRBJ1-2	TRBV5-1	.	CASSLKGDYGYTF	TGCGCCAGCAGCTTAAAGGGGGACTATGGCTACACCTTC
.	TRBJ1-2	TRBV30	.	CACTQNGGYTF	TGTGCCTGTACACAAAATGGTGGCTACACCTTC
.	TRBJ1-2	TRBV6-5	once	CASSYSGQAHGYTF	TGTGCCAGCAGTTACTCTGGCCAGGCCCATGGCTACACCTTC
TRBD2	TRBJ2-3	TRBV5-1	once	CASSLAGRGASTDTQYF	TGCGCCAGCAGCTTGGCGGGGCGGGGGGCTAGCACAGATACGCAGTATTTT
.	TRBJ2-3	TRBV2	.	CASSVGTDTQYF	TGTGCCAGCAGTGTCGGCACAGATACGCAGTATTTT
TRBD1	TRBJ1-1	TRBV4-1	few	CASSPTTGVNTEAFF	TGCGCCAGCAGCCCGACCACAGGGGTGAACACTGAAGCTTTCTTT
.	TRBJ2-3	TRBV10-2	once	CASSELAADTQYF	TGCGCCAGCAGTGAATTGGCGGCAGATACGCAGTATTTT
TRBD1	TRBJ2-5	TRBV12-5	.	CASGLARIQGARETQYF	TGTGCTAGTGGTTTGGCACGCATTCAGGGGGCACGGGAGACCCAGTACTTC
TRBD1	TRBJ2-3	TRBV6-7	.	CASSYSEGATDTQYF	TGTGCCAGCAGTTACTCTGAGGGGGCAACAGATACGCAGTATTTT
.	TRBJ1-1	TRBV19	once	CASKGGNTEAFF	TGTGCCAGCAAAGGGGGGAACACTGAAGCTTTCTTT
.	TRBJ1-1	TRBV9	.	CASSVGQMNTEAFF	TGTGCCAGCAGCGTAGGACAAATGAACACTGAAGCTTTCTTT